The 9 T cell receptor beta chains below all came from one sample that was sequenced in a study of PD-1 blockade in classical Hodgkin lymphoma (TCRdb year 2020). Receptor amplification or capture employed the immunoSEQ multiplex PCR assay. Imported from immuneACCESS, the table was reduced by TCRdb to in-frame sequences with V and J called. These copies leave out some clones; in studies compared against another copy, an unresolved V gene accounts for under half, and the cause of the remainder is not known. This sample gives fewer than 3,500 clones in total; roughly four fifths of them show up just once. The ten biggest clones cover approximately 25% of the sample. This specimen's time point label, per the study, means: cycle 4 day 1 (C4D1), after around six weeks of nivolumab. All trial patients had relapsed after autologous stem cell transplantation, with cohorts A, B and C differing in prior brentuximab vedotin exposure. A Miltenyi CD8+ T cell isolation kit was used for magnetic negative selection to purify CD8+ T cells from thawed PBMCs.

Sample: CD8+ T cells from blood, taken before the fourth cycle of nivolumab. The receptors were sampled from a human donor with classical Hodgkin lymphoma.

The chain joins TRBV4-3 to TRBJ1-4; D remains ambiguous. Trimming took 1 base from V and 2 from J, leaving 14 bases between them. Germline values: CDR1 LGHNA, CDR2 YSLEER. The CDR3 loop spans 17 amino acids. The CDR3 reads CASSQGLSEPTNEKLFF. Written as DNA, the CDR3 is TGCGCCAGCAGCCAAGGGCTATCGGAGCCCACTAATGAAAAACTGTTTTTT.

J is TRBJ1-6 and V is TRBV9; the D is unclear. Germline V CDR1 and CDR2: SGDLS, YYNGEE. The CDR3 extends over 15 amino acids. Between the trimmed V and J ends, which lost 4 bases and 9 bases, there was a span of 17 bases. The CDR3, as DNA: TGTGCCAGCAGCCCCGGGCCTTCCGGTGTTTCACCCCTCCACTTT. Translated: CASSPGPSGVSPLHF.

The chain employs TRBV2 and TRBJ1-3; D is perhaps TRBD1 (5 bases). V was shortened by 1 base and J by 8 bases, with 21 bases between the two germline ends. Per the germline V gene, CDR1 is SNHLY and CDR2 is FYNNEI. The CDR3 loop spans 17 amino acids. The CDR3 bases are TGTGCCAGCAGTGAAGGGGGCAGCGACCGTCTCGGGGACACCATATATTTT. As protein: CASSEGGSDRLGDTIYF.

The chain links TRBV14 to TRBJ1-6, with 8 bases aligning to TRBD1. After removal of 0 bases from V and 8 bases from J, the junction contained 9 bases not matched to a gene. The CDR3 has 17 residues. Germline assignment: CDR1 SGHDN and CDR2 FVKESK. The CDR3: CASSQERMGTGDSPLHF. The CDR3 DNA reads as TGTGCCAGCAGCCAAGAGAGGATGGGGACAGGTGATTCACCCCTCCACTTT.

This rearrangement joins TRBV14 to TRBJ1-6; D remains unclear. CDR1 is SGHDN and CDR2 is FVKESK in the germline V gene. V lost 4 bases and J lost 10, with 11 bases in between. The CDR3 is made up of 13 amino acids. For the CDR3, the DNA is TGTGCCAGCAGCCGTCAGACGGCCTCACCCCTCCACTTT. Residues: CASSRQTASPLHF.

The J gene is TRBJ2-7, the V gene TRBV6-5; possibly TRBD1 for D (6 bases). There are 13 residues in the CDR3. Between the trimmed V and J ends, which lost 2 bases and 5 bases, there was a span of 10 bases. Germline V gene sequence: CDR1 MNHEY, CDR2 SVGAGI. CDR3 protein: CASSYRDTDEQYF. Written as DNA, the CDR3 is TGTGCCAGCAGTTACCGGGACACTGACGAGCAGTACTTC.

This clone was seen just once. The gene calls are TRBV15 and TRBJ1-5; no definite D call. Germline V gene data show CDR1 as LNHNV and CDR2 as YYDKDF (reference sequence). The V and J ends lost 0 bases and 4 bases respectively, with 10 bases between them. This CDR3 spans 15 amino acids. This chain's CDR3 is CATSRDRSRNQPQHF. In nucleotides, the CDR3 is TGTGCCACCAGCAGAGATCGTAGTAGAAATCAGCCCCAGCATTTT. Supplemented by reference TRBV15 and TRBJ1-5, the full variable domain reads DAMVIQNPRYQVTQFGKPVTLSCSQTLNHNVMYWYQQKSSQAPKLLFHYYDKDFNNEADTPDNFQSRRPNTSFCFLDIRSPGLGDTAMYLCATSRDRSRNQPQHFGDGTRLSIL.

The rearrangement joins TRBV7-2 to TRBJ2-5, with D perhaps TRBD2 (6 bases). The CDR3 has 11 amino acids. V lost 6 bases and J lost 11, with 13 bases in between. In germline, CDR1 is SGHTA, CDR2 FQGNSA. The CDR3 bases are TGTGCCAGCAGACTTACAGGACTACAGTACTTC. It codes for CASRLTGLQYF.

This clone was counted once. The genes are TRBV19 and TRBJ2-1; D not resolved. CDR3 length: 13 amino acids. Germline CDR1 LNHDA, CDR2 SQIVND (reference sequence). Trimming pared 1 base from V and 6 bases from J, leaving 7 bases between. DNA of the CDR3: TGTGCCAGTAGTATAGCCCTTATCAATGAGCAGTTCTTC. The encoded protein is CASSIALINEQFF.